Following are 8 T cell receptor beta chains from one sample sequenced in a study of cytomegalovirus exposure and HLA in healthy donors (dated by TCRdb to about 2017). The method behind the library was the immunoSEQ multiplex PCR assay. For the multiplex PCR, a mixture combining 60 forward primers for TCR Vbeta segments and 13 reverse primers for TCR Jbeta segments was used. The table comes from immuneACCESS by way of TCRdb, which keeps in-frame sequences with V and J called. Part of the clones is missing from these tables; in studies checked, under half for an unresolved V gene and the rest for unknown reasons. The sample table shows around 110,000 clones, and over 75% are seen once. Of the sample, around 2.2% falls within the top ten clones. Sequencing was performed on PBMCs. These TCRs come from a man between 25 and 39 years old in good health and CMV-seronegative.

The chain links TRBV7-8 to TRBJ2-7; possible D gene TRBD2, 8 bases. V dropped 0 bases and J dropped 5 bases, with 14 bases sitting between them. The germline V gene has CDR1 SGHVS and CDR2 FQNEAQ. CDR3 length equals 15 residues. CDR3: CASSLATGTRNEQYF. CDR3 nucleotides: TGTGCCAGCAGCTTAGCGACAGGGACTAGGAACGAGCAGTACTTC.

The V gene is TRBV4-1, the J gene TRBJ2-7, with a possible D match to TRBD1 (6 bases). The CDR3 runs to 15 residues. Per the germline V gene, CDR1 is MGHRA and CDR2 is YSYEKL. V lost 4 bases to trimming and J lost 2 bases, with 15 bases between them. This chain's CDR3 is CASSLDIQGTYEQYF. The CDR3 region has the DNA TGCGCCAGCAGCCTCGATATACAGGGTACCTACGAGCAGTACTTC.

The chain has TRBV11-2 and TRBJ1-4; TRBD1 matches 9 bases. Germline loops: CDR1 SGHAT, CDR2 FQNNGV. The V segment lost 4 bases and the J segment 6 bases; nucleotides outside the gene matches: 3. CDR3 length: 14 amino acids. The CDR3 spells CASSSTGGDEKLFF. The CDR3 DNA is TGTGCCAGCAGCTCGACAGGGGGGGATGAAAAACTGTTTTTT.

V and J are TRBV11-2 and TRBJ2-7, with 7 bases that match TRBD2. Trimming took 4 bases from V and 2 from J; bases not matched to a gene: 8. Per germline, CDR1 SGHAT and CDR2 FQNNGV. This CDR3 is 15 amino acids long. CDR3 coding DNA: TGTGCCAGCAGCTCCCGGAAGGGAGGGCCCTACGAGCAGTACTTC. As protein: CASSSRKGGPYEQYF. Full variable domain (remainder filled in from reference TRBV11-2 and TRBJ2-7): EAGVAQSPRYKIIEKRQSVAFWCNPISGHATLYWYQQILGQGPKLLIQFQNNGVVDDSQLPKDRFSAERLKGVDSTLKIQPAKLEDSAVYLCASSSRKGGPYEQYFGPGTRLTVT.

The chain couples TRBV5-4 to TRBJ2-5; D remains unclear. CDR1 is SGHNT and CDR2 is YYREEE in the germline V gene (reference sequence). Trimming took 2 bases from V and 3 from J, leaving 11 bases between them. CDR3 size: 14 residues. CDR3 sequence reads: CASSFEERKETQYF. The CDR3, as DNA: TGTGCCAGCAGCTTTGAGGAGAGGAAAGAGACCCAGTACTTC. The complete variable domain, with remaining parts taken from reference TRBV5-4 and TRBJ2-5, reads ETGVTQSPTHLIKTRGQQVTLRCSSQSGHNTVSWYQQALGQGPQFIFQYYREEENGRGNFPPRFSGLQFPNYSSELNVNALELDDSALYLCASSFEERKETQYFGPGTRLLVL.

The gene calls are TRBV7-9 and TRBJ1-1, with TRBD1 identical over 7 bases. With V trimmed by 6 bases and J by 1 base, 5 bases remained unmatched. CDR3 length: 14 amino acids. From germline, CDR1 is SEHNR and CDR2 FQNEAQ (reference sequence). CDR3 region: CASRGAGGNTEAFF. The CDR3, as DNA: TGTGCCAGCAGGGGGGCAGGGGGGAACACTGAAGCTTTCTTT.

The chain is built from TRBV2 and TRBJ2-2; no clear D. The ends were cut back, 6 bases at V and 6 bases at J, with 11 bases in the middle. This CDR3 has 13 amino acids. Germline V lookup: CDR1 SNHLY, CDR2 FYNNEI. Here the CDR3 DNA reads TGTGCCAGCAGAAGTGGCCCTCCCGGGGAGCTGTTTTTT. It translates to CASRSGPPGELFF.

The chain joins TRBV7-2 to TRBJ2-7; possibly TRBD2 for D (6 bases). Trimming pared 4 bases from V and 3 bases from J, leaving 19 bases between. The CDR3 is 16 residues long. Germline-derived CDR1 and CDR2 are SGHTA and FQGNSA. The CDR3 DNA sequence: TGTGCCAGCAGCTCGCCCGCCGGGACTCTAAGCTACGAGCAGTACTTC. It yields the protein CASSSPAGTLSYEQYF.